The 15 T cell receptor beta chains presented below share a single source sample, sequenced in a study of T cell repertoires in cytomegalovirus infection. MiXCR, applied by TCRdb to the reads, yields one record per CDR3 protein. The data contain approximately 550,000 distinct CDR3 sequences, about 15% of them seen just once; the ten biggest clones take up 20% to 30%. What was sequenced was CD8+ T cells from PBMCs. These receptors were obtained from a human donor in good health (CMV status not recorded). Some clones in this sample may be carry-over from other donors' samples.

This clonotype has a handful of counts. The CDR3 protein is CSARASGSSNSGELFF. DNA of the CDR3: TGCAGTGCTAGAGCTAGCGGGAGTTCGAATTCCGGGGAGCTGTTTTTT. The V call is TRBV20-1, the J call TRBJ2-2; 10 bases agree with TRBD2. The junction had 8 bases not matched to a gene; V was cut back by 1 base and J by 6 bases. The CDR3 has 16 amino acids. Germline values: CDR1 DFQATT, CDR2 SNEGSKA (reference sequence).

The chain carries TRBV15 and TRBJ1-1; no clear D. The V end lost 1 base, the J end lost 5 bases, and 14 bases lay between the germline ends. The germline CDR1 and CDR2 sequences are LNHNV and YYDKDF (reference sequence). CDR3 length equals 15 residues. CDR3 in amino acids: CATSRGSKGGTEAFF. The DNA for the CDR3 is TGTGCCACCAGCAGAGGAAGTAAGGGAGGGACTGAAGCTTTCTTT.

This clonotype was detected many times. Being one base from a much bigger clone, this may be a read error. The rearrangement joins TRBV11-2 to TRBJ1-1; D is unclear. The germline V gene encodes CDR1 SGHAT and CDR2 FQNNGV. The V end was cut by 1 base, the J end by 1 base, with 4 bases between. This CDR3 spans 13 amino acids. The CDR3 DNA reads as TGTGCCAGCAGCTTAGCCACGAACACTGAAGCTTTCTTT. Its protein product is CASSLATNTEAFF.

The V call is TRBV20-1, the J call TRBJ2-1; weak D call: TRBD2 (6 bases). The CDR3 spans 15 residues. The germline V gene has CDR1 DFQATT and CDR2 SNEGSKA (reference sequence). The V gene lost 5 bases and the J gene lost 13 bases, with 27 bases spanning the gap. The CDR3 protein is CSADAPGGAVLEQFF. As DNA, the CDR3 is TGCAGTGCTGACGCCCCCGGCGGGGCCGTATTAGAACAGTTCTTC.

Many counts were recorded for this clonotype. V usage is TRBV4-1 and J usage is TRBJ1-1; no clear D gene. This CDR3 spans 15 amino acids. From germline, CDR1 is MGHRA and CDR2 YSYEKL. Trimming removed 4 bases from V and 4 bases from J, with 16 bases in between. The CDR3, as DNA: TGCGCCAGCAGCCCTACCGCATACGGGTCCACTGAAGCTTTCTTT. Its protein is CASSPTAYGSTEAFF.

This clonotype was observed at least ten times. The rearrangement links TRBV7-9 to TRBJ2-5; TRBD1 matches 8 bases. CDR1 and CDR2 (germline): SEHNR, FQNEAQ (reference sequence). V lost 5 bases, J lost 2 bases, and 13 bases stayed unmatched. The length of the CDR3 is 17 residues. The CDR3 loop reads CASSPTFRDRPQETQYF. As DNA, the CDR3 is TGTGCCAGCAGCCCTACATTCCGGGACAGGCCGCAAGAGACCCAGTACTTC.

This clonotype was seen a handful of times. The V and J genes are TRBV4-1 and TRBJ1-2; TRBD1 agrees at 9 bases. CDR1 MGHRA and CDR2 YSYEKL come from the germline V gene. The CDR3 extends over 15 amino acids. V was clipped by 1 base and J by 7 bases; unmatched bases: 7. The CDR3 is CASSQVQQGAGGYTF. As DNA, the CDR3 is TGCGCCAGCAGCCAAGTACAACAGGGGGCGGGTGGCTACACCTTC.

In nucleotides, the CDR3 is TGTGCCAGCAGACGACGGGGACAAGAGACCCAGTACTTC. Protein product: CASRRRGQETQYF. The V gene is TRBV27, the J gene TRBJ2-5, with TRBD2 as a possible D gene (5 bases). The CDR3 is made up of 13 amino acids. Trimming stripped 6 bases from V and 2 bases from J, with 10 bases between. Looked up from germline, CDR1 is MNHEY and CDR2 is SMNVEV (reference sequence).

This clonotype has only a few counts. The chain couples TRBV28 to TRBJ2-7; 8 nucleotides agree with TRBD2. V gave up 4 bases and J gave up 3 bases; unmatched junction bases: 8. Germline V gene sequence: CDR1 MDHEN, CDR2 SYDVKM. The CDR3 spans 15 residues. The CDR3 region is CASSSLSAGGYEQYF. The CDR3 bases are TGTGCCAGCAGTTCCCTTAGCGCGGGGGGCTACGAGCAGTACTTC.

This clonotype was seen only a few times. In DNA form, the CDR3 reads TGCAGTGCTAGATGGGACAGGGACATTCCCTACGAGCAGTACTTC. Protein: CSARWDRDIPYEQYF. The genes are TRBV20-1 and TRBJ2-7; 9 bases map to TRBD1. This CDR3 region has 15 residues. The V gene's germline CDR1 is DFQATT and CDR2 SNEGSKA (reference sequence). J lost 2 bases, V lost 2 bases, and 7 bases had no gene match.

This clonotype came up many times. This CDR3 is CASSLPWTAGSYNEQFF. The CDR3 DNA follows: TGTGCCAGCAGCTTACCGTGGACTGCTGGCTCCTACAATGAGCAGTTCTTC. The genes are TRBV7-8 and TRBJ2-1, with D possibly TRBD2 on 5 matching bases. The V gene's germline CDR1 is SGHVS and CDR2 FQNEAQ. Trimming removed 2 bases at V and 0 bases at J, with 14 bases between. The CDR3 is 17 amino acids. Variable domain in full (rest from reference TRBV7-8 and TRBJ2-1): GAGVSQSPRYKVAKRGQDVALRCDPISGHVSLFWYQQALGQGPEFLTYFQNEAQLDKSGLPSDRFFAERPEGSVSTLKIQRTQQEDSAVYLCASSLPWTAGSYNEQFFGPGTRLTVL.

At least ten counts were recorded for this clonotype. CDR3 loop: CASSWTVYGYTF. The CDR3 nucleotides are TGTGCCAGCAGCTGGACAGTTTATGGCTACACCTTC. The chain carries TRBV7-9 and TRBJ1-2; possibly TRBD1 for D (6 bases). CDR3 length: 12 residues. V lost 4 bases and J lost 5, with 8 bases in between. Germline CDR1 is SEHNR and CDR2 is FQNEAQ (reference sequence).

In its sample, this clonotype was seen many times. The rearrangement links TRBV5-5 to TRBJ2-3; D remains ambiguous. The CDR3 runs 13 residues. The V end was cut by 8 bases, the J end by 5 bases, with 15 bases between. CDR1 SGHKS and CDR2 YYEKEE come from the germline V gene (reference sequence). The CDR3, as DNA: TGTGCCAGTCACTCGGCTCGCGGAGATACGCAGTATTTT. This codes for CASHSARGDTQYF.

This clonotype has just a few counts. The V call is TRBV27, the J call TRBJ2-2; no clear D. CDR3 size: 13 residues. V was shortened by 4 bases and J by 6 bases, with 9 bases between the two germline ends. Germline loops: CDR1 MNHEY, CDR2 SMNVEV (reference sequence). CDR3 DNA sequence: TGTGCCAGCAGTTCCCTGTTATCCGGGGAGCTGTTTTTT. Translation gives CASSSLLSGELFF.

This clonotype has at least ten counts. The chain joins TRBV7-9 to TRBJ2-3; D is undetermined. CDR3 length: 16 residues. Germline loops: CDR1 SEHNR, CDR2 FQNEAQ (reference sequence). Between the trimmed V and J ends, which lost 5 bases and 0 bases, there was a span of 15 bases. The CDR3 DNA reads as TGTGCCAGCAGCGGGTTGAGGACGGTCAGCACAGATACGCAGTATTTT. This sequence encodes CASSGLRTVSTDTQYF.